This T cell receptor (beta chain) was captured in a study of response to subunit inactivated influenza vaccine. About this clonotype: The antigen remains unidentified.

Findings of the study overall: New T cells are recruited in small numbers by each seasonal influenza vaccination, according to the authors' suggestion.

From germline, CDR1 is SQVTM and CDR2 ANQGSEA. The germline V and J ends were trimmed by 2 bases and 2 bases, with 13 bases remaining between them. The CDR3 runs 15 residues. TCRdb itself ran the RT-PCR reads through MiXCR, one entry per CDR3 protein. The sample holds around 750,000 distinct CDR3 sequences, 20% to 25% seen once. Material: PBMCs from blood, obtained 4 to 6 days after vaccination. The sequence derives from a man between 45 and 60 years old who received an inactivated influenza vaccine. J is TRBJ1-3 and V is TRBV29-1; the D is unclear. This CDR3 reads CSVETSRTAGNTIYF. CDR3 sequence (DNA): TGCAGCGTTGAAACGAGTCGGACGGCTGGAAACACCATATATTTT.